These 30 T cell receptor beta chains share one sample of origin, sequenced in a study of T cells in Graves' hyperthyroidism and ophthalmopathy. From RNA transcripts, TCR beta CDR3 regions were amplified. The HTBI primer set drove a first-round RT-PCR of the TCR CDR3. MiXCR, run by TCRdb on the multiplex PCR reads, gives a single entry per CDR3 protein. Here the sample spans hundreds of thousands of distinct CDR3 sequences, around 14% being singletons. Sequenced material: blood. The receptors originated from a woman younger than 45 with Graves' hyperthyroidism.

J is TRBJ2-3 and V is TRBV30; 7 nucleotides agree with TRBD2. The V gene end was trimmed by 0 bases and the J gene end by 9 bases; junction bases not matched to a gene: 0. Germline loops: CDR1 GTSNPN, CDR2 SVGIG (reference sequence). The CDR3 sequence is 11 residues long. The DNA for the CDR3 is TGTGCCTGGAGTGTCGGGGGGACGCAGTATTTT. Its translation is CAWSVGGTQYF.

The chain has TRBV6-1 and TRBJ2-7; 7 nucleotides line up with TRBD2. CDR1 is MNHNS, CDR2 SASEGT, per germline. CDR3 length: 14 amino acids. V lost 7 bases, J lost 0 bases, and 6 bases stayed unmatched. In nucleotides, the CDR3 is TGTGCCAGCAATGTGGCTAGCGGCTCCTACGAGCAGTACTTC. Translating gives CASNVASGSYEQYF.

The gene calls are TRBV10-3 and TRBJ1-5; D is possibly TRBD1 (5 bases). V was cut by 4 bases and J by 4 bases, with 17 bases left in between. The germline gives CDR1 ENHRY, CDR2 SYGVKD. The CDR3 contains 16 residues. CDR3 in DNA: TGTGCCATCAGTGCTACAGGCCCCACTGGTAATCAGCCCCAGCATTTT. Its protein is CAISATGPTGNQPQHF.

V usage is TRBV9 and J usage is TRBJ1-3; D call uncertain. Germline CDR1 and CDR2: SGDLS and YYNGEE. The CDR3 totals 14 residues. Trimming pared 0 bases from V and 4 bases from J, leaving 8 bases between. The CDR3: CASSVAPLGNTIYF. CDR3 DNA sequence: TGTGCCAGCAGCGTAGCCCCTCTAGGAAACACCATATATTTT.

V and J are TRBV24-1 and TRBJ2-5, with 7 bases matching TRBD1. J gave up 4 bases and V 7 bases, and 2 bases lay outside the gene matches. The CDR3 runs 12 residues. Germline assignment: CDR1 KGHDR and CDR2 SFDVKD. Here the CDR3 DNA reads TGTGCCACCAGCACAGGGGCAGAGACCCAGTACTTC. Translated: CATSTGAETQYF.

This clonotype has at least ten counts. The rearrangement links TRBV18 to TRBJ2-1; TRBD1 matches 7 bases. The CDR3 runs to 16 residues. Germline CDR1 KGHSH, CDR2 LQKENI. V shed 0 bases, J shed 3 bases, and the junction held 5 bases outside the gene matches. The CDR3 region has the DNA TGTGCCAGCTCACCACCTAACACAGGGGACTACAATGAGCAGTTCTTC. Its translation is CASSPPNTGDYNEQFF.

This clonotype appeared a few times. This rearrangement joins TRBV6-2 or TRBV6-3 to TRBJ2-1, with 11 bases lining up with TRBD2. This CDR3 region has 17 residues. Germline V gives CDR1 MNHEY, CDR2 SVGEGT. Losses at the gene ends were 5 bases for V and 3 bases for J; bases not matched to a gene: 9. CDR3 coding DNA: TGTGCCAGCAGTCCCCTGACTAGCGGGATTAACTACAATGAGCAGTTCTTC. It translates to CASSPLTSGINYNEQFF.

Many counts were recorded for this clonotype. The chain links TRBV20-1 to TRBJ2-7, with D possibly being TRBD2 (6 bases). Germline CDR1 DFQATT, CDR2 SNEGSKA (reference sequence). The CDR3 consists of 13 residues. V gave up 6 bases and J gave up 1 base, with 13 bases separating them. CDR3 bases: TGCAGTGCCAACGGGGGAGTGTCCTACGAGCAGTACTTC. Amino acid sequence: CSANGGVSYEQYF.

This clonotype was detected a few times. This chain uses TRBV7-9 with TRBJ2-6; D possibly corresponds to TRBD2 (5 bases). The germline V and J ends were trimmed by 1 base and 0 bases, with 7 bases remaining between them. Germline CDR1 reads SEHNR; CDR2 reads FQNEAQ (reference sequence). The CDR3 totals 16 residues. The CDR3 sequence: CASSLGEFSGANVLTF. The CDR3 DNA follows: TGTGCCAGCAGCTTAGGGGAGTTCTCTGGGGCCAACGTCCTGACTTTC.

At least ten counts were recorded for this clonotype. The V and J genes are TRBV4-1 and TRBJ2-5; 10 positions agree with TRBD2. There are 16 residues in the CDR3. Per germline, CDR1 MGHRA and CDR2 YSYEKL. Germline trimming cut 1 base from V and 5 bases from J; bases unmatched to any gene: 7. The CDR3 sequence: CASSQGFAAGGETQYF. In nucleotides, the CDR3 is TGCGCCAGCAGCCAAGGTTTTGCAGCGGGAGGGGAGACCCAGTACTTC.

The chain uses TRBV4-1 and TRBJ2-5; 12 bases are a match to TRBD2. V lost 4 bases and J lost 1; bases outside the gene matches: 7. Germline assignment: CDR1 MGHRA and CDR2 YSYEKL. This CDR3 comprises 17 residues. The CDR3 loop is CASSRGLAGPIQETQYF. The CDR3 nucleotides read TGCGCCAGCAGCCGCGGACTAGCGGGACCCATCCAAGAGACCCAGTACTTC.

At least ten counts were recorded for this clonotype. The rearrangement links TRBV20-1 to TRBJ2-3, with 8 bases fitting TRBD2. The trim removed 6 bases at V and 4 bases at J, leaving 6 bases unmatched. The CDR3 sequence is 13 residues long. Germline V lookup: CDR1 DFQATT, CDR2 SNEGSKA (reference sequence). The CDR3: CSADSGSADTQYF. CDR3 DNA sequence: TGCAGTGCCGACAGCGGGAGCGCAGATACGCAGTATTTT.

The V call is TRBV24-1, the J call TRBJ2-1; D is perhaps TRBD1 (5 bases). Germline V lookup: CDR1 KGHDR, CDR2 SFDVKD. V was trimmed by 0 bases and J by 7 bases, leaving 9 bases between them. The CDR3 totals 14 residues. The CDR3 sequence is CATSDLNSGNEQFF. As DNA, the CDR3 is TGTGCCACCAGTGATTTGAACTCAGGGAATGAGCAGTTCTTC.

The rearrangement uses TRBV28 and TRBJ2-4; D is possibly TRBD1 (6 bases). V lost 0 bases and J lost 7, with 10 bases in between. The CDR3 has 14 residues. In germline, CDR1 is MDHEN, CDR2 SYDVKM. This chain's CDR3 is CASSLWAQGNIQYF. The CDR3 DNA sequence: TGTGCCAGCAGTTTATGGGCTCAGGGGAACATTCAGTACTTC.

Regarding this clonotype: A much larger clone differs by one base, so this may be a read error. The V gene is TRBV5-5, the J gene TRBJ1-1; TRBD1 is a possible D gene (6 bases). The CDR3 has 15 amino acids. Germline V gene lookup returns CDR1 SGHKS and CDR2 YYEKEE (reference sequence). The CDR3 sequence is CASGLEGTTHTEAFF. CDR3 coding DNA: TGTGCCAGCGGCTTGGAAGGGACAACACACACTGAAGCTTTCTTT. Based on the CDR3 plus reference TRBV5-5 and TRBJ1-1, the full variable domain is DAGVTQSPTHLIKTRGQQVTLRCSPISGHKSVSWYQQVLGQGPQFIFQYYEKEERGRGNFPDRFSARQFPNYSSELNVNALLLGDSALYLCASGLEGTTHTEAFFGQGTRLTVV.

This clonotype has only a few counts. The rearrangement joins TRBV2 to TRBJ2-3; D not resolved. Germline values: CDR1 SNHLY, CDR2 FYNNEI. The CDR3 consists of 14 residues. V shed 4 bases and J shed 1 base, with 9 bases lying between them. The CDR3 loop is CASSVRLGTDTQYF. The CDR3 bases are TGTGCCAGCAGTGTCCGACTGGGCACAGATACGCAGTATTTT.

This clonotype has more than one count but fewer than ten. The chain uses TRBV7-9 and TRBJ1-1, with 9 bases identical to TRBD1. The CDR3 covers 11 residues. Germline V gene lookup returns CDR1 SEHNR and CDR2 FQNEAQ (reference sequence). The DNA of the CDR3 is TGTGCGACAGGGGGGAACACTGAAGCTTTCTTT. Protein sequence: CATGGNTEAFF.

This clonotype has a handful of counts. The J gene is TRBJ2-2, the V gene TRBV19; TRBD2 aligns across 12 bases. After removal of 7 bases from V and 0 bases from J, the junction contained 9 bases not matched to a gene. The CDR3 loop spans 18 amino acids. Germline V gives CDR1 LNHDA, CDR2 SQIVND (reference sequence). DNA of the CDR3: TGTGCCAGTATCGGGACTAGCGGGCTACTTGCGAACACCGGGGAGCTGTTTTTT. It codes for CASIGTSGLLANTGELFF.

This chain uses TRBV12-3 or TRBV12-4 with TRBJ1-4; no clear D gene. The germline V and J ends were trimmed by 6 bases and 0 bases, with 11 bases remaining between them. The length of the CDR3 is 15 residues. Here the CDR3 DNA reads TGTGCCAGCAGCGTCGGGGTTGCAACTAATGAAAAACTGTTTTTT. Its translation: CASSVGVATNEKLFF.

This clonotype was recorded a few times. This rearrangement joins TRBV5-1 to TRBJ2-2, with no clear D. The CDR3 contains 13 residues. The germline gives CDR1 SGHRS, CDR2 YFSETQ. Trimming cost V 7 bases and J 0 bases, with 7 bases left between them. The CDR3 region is CASYDSNTGELFF. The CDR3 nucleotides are TGCGCCAGCTACGACTCGAACACCGGGGAGCTGTTTTTT.

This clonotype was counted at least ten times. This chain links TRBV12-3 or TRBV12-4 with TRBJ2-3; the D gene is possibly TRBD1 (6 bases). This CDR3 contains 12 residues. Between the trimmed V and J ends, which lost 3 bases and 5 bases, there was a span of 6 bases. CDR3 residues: CASSLDRDTQYF. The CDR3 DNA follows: TGTGCCAGCAGTTTGGACAGAGATACGCAGTATTTT.

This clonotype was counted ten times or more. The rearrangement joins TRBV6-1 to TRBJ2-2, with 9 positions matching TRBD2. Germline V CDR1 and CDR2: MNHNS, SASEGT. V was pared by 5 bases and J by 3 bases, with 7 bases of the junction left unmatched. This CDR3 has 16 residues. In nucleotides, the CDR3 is TGTGCCAGCAGTTATTCAGCGGGAGGCCACACCGGGGAGCTGTTTTTT. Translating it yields CASSYSAGGHTGELFF.

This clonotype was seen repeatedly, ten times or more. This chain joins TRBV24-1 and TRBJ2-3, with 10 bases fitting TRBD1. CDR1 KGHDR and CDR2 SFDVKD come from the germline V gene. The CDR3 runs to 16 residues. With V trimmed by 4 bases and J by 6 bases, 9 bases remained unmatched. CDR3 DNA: TGTGCCACCAGTGACGCCCAGACAGGGGGCAGCGATACGCAGTATTTT. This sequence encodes CATSDAQTGGSDTQYF.

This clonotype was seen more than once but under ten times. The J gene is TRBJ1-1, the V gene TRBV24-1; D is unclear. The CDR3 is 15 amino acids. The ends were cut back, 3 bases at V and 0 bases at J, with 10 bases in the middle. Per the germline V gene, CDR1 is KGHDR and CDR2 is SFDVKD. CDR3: CATSDRRVMNTEAFF. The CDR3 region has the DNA TGTGCCACCAGTGATCGGCGGGTGATGAACACTGAAGCTTTCTTT.

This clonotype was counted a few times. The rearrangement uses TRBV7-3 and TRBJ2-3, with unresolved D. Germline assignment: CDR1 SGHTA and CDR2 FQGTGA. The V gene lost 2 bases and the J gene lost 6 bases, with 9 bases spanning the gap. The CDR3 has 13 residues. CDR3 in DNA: TGTGCCAGCAGCTTAGACGTGGTTGATACGCAGTATTTT. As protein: CASSLDVVDTQYF.

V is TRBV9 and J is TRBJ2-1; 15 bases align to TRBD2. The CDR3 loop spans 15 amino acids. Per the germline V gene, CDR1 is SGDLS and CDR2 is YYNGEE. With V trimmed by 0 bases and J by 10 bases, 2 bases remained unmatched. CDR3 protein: CASSVEGLAGGEQFF. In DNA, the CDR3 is TGTGCCAGCAGCGTAGAGGGACTAGCGGGAGGAGAGCAGTTCTTC.

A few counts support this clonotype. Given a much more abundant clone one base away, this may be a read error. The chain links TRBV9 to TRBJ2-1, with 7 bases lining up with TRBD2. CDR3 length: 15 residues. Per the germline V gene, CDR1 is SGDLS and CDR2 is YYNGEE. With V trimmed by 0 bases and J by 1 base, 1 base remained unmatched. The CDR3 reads CASSVGGRSYNEQFF. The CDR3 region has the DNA TGTGCCAGCAGCGTAGGCGGGAGATCCTACAATGAGCAGTTCTTC.

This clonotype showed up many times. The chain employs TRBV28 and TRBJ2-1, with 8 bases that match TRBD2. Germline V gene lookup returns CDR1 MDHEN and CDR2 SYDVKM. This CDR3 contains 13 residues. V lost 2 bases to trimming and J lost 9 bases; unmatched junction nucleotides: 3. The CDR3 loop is CASSLGGLGEQFF. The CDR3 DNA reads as TGTGCCAGCAGTTTAGGGGGACTAGGTGAGCAGTTCTTC.

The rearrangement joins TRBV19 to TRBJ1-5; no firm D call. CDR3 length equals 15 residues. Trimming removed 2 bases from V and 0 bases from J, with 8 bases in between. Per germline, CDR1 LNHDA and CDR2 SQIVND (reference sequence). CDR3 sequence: CASSITDYSNQPQHF. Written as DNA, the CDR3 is TGTGCCAGTAGTATAACCGACTATAGCAATCAGCCCCAGCATTTT.

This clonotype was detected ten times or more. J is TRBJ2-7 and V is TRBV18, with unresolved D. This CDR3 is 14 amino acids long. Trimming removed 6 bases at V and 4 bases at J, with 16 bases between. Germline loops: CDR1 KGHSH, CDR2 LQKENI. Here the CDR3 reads CASSFSRSMYEQYF. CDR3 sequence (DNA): TGTGCCAGCTCCTTTTCCCGGTCTATGTACGAGCAGTACTTC. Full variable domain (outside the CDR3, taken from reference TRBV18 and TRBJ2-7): NAGVMQNPRHLVRRRGQEARLRCSPMKGHSHVYWYRQLPEEGLKFMVYLQKENIIDESGMPKERFSAEFPKEGPSILRIQQVVRGDSAAYFCASSFSRSMYEQYFGPGTRLTVT.